One T cell receptor (beta chain) is described in this entry. Its specificity is not known. The record originates from a study of memory CD4+ T cells and cytomegalovirus serostatus. About the study: Of the healthy Belgian adults, 9 were CMV seropositive and 24 seronegative. General study results and limits: About 40% of the roughly 160 known CMV-associated TCRbeta sequences appeared in CD4+ memory.

Only in-frame clones appear in the TCRdb table, and some are missing; sequencing was by immunoSEQ multiplex PCR. The table has tens of thousands of clones, 60% to 75% seen once; the top ten hold under 3%. Germline V lookup: CDR1 SEHNR, CDR2 FQNEAQ (reference sequence). V shed 2 bases and J shed 7 bases, with 20 bases lying between them. The CDR3 runs to 16 residues. Single viable CD3+CD4+CD8-CD45RO+ cells were sorted as the memory CD4+ T cells. Serum IgG to CMV pp150, pp28, p38 and p52 defined serostatus. The chain joins TRBV7-9 to TRBJ1-2; D is ambiguous. The TCR originated in an adult in good health and CMV-seropositive. The sample taken for sequencing was memory CD4+ T cells from blood. The CDR3 bases are TGTGCCAGCAGCTTAAGTGGCAGAGCGTGGCCCCTTGGCTACACCTTC. Its protein is CASSLSGRAWPLGYTF.